This TCR beta chain was profiled in a study of regulatory T cells in long-lasting Graves disease. Study-level results: Peripheral blood alone, not thyroid tissue, underwent study.

Construction of TCR beta libraries relied on iRepertoire HTBI primers and on Arm-PCR targeting CDR3 regions. TCRdb re-derived calls from the multiplex PCR reads in MiXCR, one entry per CDR3 protein. Of under 300,000 distinct CDR3 sequences listed, 20% are singletons. This clonotype showed up many times. Its target is not known. As to time point: newly diagnosed GD, antithyroid drugs for less than 3 months. Preparation of the TCR library used RNA extracted from PBMCs. CDR3 length: 16 residues. Germline V gene sequence: CDR1 DFQATT, CDR2 SNEGSKA (reference sequence). Trimming took off 3 bases at V and 5 bases at J, with 22 bases between the two ends.

J is TRBJ2-5 and V is TRBV20-1, with D perhaps given as TRBD1 or TRBD2 (5 bases each). The sequence derives from a female donor with Graves disease. Sequencing was performed on peripheral blood mononuclear cells (PBMCs), taken at new diagnosis, from a patient treated with antithyroid drugs. The CDR3 reads CSASSPGRRSIETQYF. The CDR3 coding sequence is TGCAGTGCTAGCTCCCCGGGACGGAGGAGTATTGAGACCCAGTACTTC.